This passage covers 26 T cell receptor beta chains from one sample sequenced in a study of OX40 agonist ivuxolimab in advanced cancers. Clones were read by immunoSEQ multiplex PCR, and TCRdb kept only the in-frame ones, dropping some. The table includes more than 80,000 clones, 91% detected once. The specimen comprised CD4+ or CD8+ T cells sorted from blood, sampled in a trial of the OX40 agonist ivuxolimab. Every receptor here comes from an adult with an advanced solid tumor such as melanoma, head and neck, liver or kidney cancer.

This chain links TRBV2 with TRBJ2-1; D gene ambiguous. Per the germline V gene, CDR1 is SNHLY and CDR2 is FYNNEI. With 8 bases removed from V and 2 bases from J, the gap between germline ends came to 10 bases. CDR3 length: 13 residues. The CDR3 region has the DNA TGTGCCAGCCCGGTGGCGGCCTACAATGAGCAGTTCTTC. This sequence encodes CASPVAAYNEQFF. The whole variable domain, remainder taken from reference TRBV2 and TRBJ2-1, is EPEVTQTPSHQVTQMGQEVILRCVPISNHLYFYWYRQILGQKVEFLVSFYNNEISEKSEIFDDQFSVERPDGSNFTLKIRSTKLEDSAMYFCASPVAAYNEQFFGPGTRLTVL.

This chain connects TRBV2 to TRBJ2-7; 9 bases line up with TRBD1. Losses at the gene ends were 6 bases for V and 6 bases for J; bases not matched to a gene: 12. The V gene's germline CDR1 is SNHLY and CDR2 FYNNEI. The CDR3 sequence is 15 residues long. This CDR3 is CASRPGQGGLGEQYF. The CDR3 coding sequence is TGTGCCAGCAGACCGGGACAGGGTGGATTGGGCGAGCAGTACTTC.

The chain uses TRBV27 and TRBJ2-7; 8 bases match TRBD1. Germline CDR1 MNHEY, CDR2 SMNVEV (reference sequence). The trim removed 4 bases at V and 7 bases at J, leaving 6 bases unmatched. CDR3 length equals 13 residues. The CDR3 nucleotides read TGTGCCAGCAGTTGGCAGGGGGCAAGAGAGCAGTACTTC. Its translation is CASSWQGAREQYF.

The chain employs TRBV5-4 and TRBJ2-7; D might be TRBD2 (5 bases). V lost 1 base, J lost 4 bases, and 12 bases lay in between. Per the germline V gene, CDR1 is SGHNT and CDR2 is YYREEE (reference sequence). The CDR3 contains 14 residues. The chain's CDR3 is CASSLRGALYEQYF. In DNA, the CDR3 is TGTGCCAGCAGCTTGCGGGGAGCTTTGTACGAGCAGTACTTC.

J is TRBJ2-7 and V is TRBV6-5, with D tentatively TRBD2 (5 bases). The V end lost 6 bases, the J end lost 3 bases, and 18 bases lay between the germline ends. This CDR3 has 15 residues. Germline CDR1 MNHEY, CDR2 SVGAGI. Here the CDR3 reads CASSRIPGGSYEQYF. The CDR3 bases are TGTGCCAGCAGCCGAATTCCAGGAGGTAGCTACGAGCAGTACTTC.

The chain is built from TRBV2 and TRBJ2-1, with 7 bases fitting TRBD1. The CDR3 covers 15 residues. The germline V gene has CDR1 SNHLY and CDR2 FYNNEI. V trimming: 5 bases; J trimming: 6 bases; junction bases outside the gene matches: 10. CDR3 in DNA: TGTGCCAGCAGTTCATCCGGGACAGCCGTCAATGAGCAGTTCTTC. Amino acids: CASSSSGTAVNEQFF. The full variable domain, its missing parts supplied by reference TRBV2 and TRBJ2-1, is EPEVTQTPSHQVTQMGQEVILRCVPISNHLYFYWYRQILGQKVEFLVSFYNNEISEKSEIFDDQFSVERPDGSNFTLKIRSTKLEDSAMYFCASSSSGTAVNEQFFGPGTRLTVL.

This clone was picked up a small number of times. The V and J genes are TRBV18 and TRBJ1-2, with D possibly being TRBD1 (5 bases). V was cut by 3 bases and J by 7 bases, with 15 bases left in between. The CDR3 totals 14 residues. The germline CDR1 and CDR2 sequences are KGHSH and LQKENI. CDR3 in DNA: TGTGCCAGCTCACCTCAACAACCTCAGGGTGGCTACACCTTC. This translates into CASSPQQPQGGYTF.

The chain has TRBV11-3 and TRBJ2-1; TRBD2 agrees at 10 bases. Trimming cost V 4 bases and J 3 bases; bases outside gene matches: 9. Germline lookup yields CDR1 SGHNT and CDR2 YENEEA. The CDR3 length is 17 residues. The CDR3 sequence is CASSSGLAELGYNEQFF. For the CDR3, the DNA is TGTGCCAGCAGCTCCGGACTAGCGGAGCTGGGCTACAATGAGCAGTTCTTC.

V usage is TRBV28 and J usage is TRBJ2-3; D ambiguous. Germline values: CDR1 MDHEN, CDR2 SYDVKM. Deletions cut 2 bases from V and 4 bases from J, with 10 bases between. The CDR3 loop spans 14 amino acids. CDR3 residues: CASSLSPFADTQYF. The CDR3 DNA sequence: TGTGCCAGCAGTTTAAGTCCCTTCGCAGATACGCAGTATTTT.

The J gene is TRBJ1-6, the V gene TRBV11-1, with 9 bases matching TRBD1. The trim removed 5 bases at V and 7 bases at J, leaving 6 bases unmatched. This CDR3 is built from 15 residues. CDR1 is SGHAT and CDR2 is FQDESV in the germline V gene (reference sequence). The CDR3 spells CASSTQGARNSPLHF. The CDR3 bases are TGTGCCAGCAGCACACAGGGGGCGCGGAATTCACCCCTCCACTTT.

V gene TRBV10-3 combines with J gene TRBJ1-5, with D hard to call. The germline V gene has CDR1 ENHRY and CDR2 SYGVKD. V was clipped by 2 bases and J by 5 bases, with 7 bases between them. The length of the CDR3 is 13 residues. DNA of the CDR3: TGTGCCATCAGTGAGCGGCCTGATCAGCCCCAGCATTTT. Translation: CAISERPDQPQHF.

This clone was seen only once. V is TRBV15 and J is TRBJ2-3; D is unclear. The germline V gene has CDR1 LNHNV and CDR2 YYDKDF (reference sequence). V was trimmed by 6 bases and J by 9 bases, leaving 16 bases between them. This CDR3 comprises 13 residues. Here the CDR3 reads CATRASPAETQYF. Here the CDR3 DNA reads TGTGCCACCAGGGCCTCTCCAGCCGAGACGCAGTATTTT.

The count of this clone is one. J is TRBJ2-2 and V is TRBV5-4; 7 bases match TRBD1. With 5 bases clipped from V and 6 bases from J, the junction kept 10 bases outside the gene matches. This CDR3 region has 15 residues. Looked up from germline, CDR1 is SGHNT and CDR2 is YYREEE (reference sequence). The CDR3 loop reads CASRDRDSLAGELFF. In nucleotides, the CDR3 is TGTGCCAGCAGAGACCGGGACAGCCTAGCCGGGGAGCTGTTTTTT.

The V and J genes are TRBV29-1 and TRBJ2-2; D unresolved. V was pared by 7 bases and J by 4 bases, with 7 bases between. The CDR3 has 11 residues. Looked up from germline, CDR1 is SQVTM and CDR2 is ANQGSEA. CDR3: CSAQTTGELFF. The CDR3, as DNA: TGCAGCGCCCAGACCACCGGGGAGCTGTTTTTT.

A single count supports this clone. This rearrangement joins TRBV14 to TRBJ2-6; 7 positions match TRBD1. The ends lost 3 bases at V and 0 bases at J; junction bases unmatched: 8. The CDR3 is 18 amino acids. Germline V lookup: CDR1 SGHDN, CDR2 FVKESK. The CDR3 spells CASSQGQSSGSGANVLTF. The CDR3 coding sequence is TGTGCCAGCAGCCAGGGACAGTCCTCCGGCTCTGGGGCCAACGTCCTGACTTTC. The complete variable domain, with remaining parts taken from reference TRBV14 and TRBJ2-6, reads EAGVTQFPSHSVIEKGQTVTLRCDPISGHDNLYWYRRVMGKEIKFLLHFVKESKQDESGMPNNRFLAERTGGTYSTLKVQPAELEDSGVYFCASSQGQSSGSGANVLTFGAGSRLTVL.

V usage is TRBV28 and J usage is TRBJ2-7, with TRBD2 matching 13 bases. Germline V lookup: CDR1 MDHEN, CDR2 SYDVKM. J lost 5 bases, V lost 7 bases, and 5 bases had no gene match. The CDR3 totals 14 residues. In DNA form, the CDR3 reads TGTGCCAGCATCCCCGGACTAGCGGGAGACGAGCAGTACTTC. Its translation is CASIPGLAGDEQYF.

The chain carries TRBV19 and TRBJ1-5; 7 bases line up with TRBD1. The CDR3 extends over 14 amino acids. The junction had 14 bases not matched to a gene; V was cut back by 11 bases and J by 7 bases. CDR1 and CDR2 (germline): LNHDA, SQIVND (reference sequence). The CDR3 region is CAGGGQGGGQPQHF. CDR3 sequence (DNA): TGTGCCGGAGGGGGGCAGGGGGGAGGCCAGCCCCAGCATTTT.

This chain links TRBV7-6 with TRBJ1-3; D gene unclear. Germline V gives CDR1 SGHVS, CDR2 FNYEAQ. This CDR3 has 11 residues. Trimming left V 5 bases short and J 5 bases short, with 4 bases between. CDR3 bases: TGTGCCAGCAGCCTAAGAAACACCATATATTTT. Residues: CASSLRNTIYF.

This chain links TRBV6-1 with TRBJ2-3, with 7 bases that match TRBD1. CDR1 and CDR2 from the germline V gene are MNHNS and SASEGT. This CDR3 contains 15 residues. With 8 bases clipped from V and 0 bases from J, the junction kept 8 bases outside the gene matches. The CDR3 DNA is TGTGCCAGCTTTAGTGGGGACAGAAGCACAGATACGCAGTATTTT. This gives the protein CASFSGDRSTDTQYF.

The chain has TRBV5-6 and TRBJ2-3; 11 nucleotides align to TRBD1. The CDR3 totals 16 residues. CDR1 and CDR2 from the germline V gene are SGHDT and YYEEEE. The V and J ends lost 3 bases and 2 bases, in that order; junction bases with no gene match: 5. The CDR3 nucleotides are TGTGCCAGCAGCTCAACGGACAGGGGGCACACAGATACGCAGTATTTT. Protein sequence: CASSSTDRGHTDTQYF. Variable domain in full (rest from reference TRBV5-6 and TRBJ2-3): DAGVTQSPTHLIKTRGQQVTLRCSPKSGHDTVSWYQQALGQGPQFIFQYYEEEERQRGNFPDRFSGHQFPNYSSELNVNALLLGDSALYLCASSSTDRGHTDTQYFGPGTRLTVL.

The genes are TRBV25-1 and TRBJ2-3, with TRBD2 matching 10 bases. With 2 bases clipped from V and 2 bases from J, the junction kept 4 bases outside the gene matches. Germline CDR1 MGHDK, CDR2 SYGVNS. The CDR3 contains 16 residues. The CDR3 is CASSEPAGGPTDTQYF. CDR3 DNA: TGTGCCAGCAGTGAACCAGCGGGAGGGCCCACAGATACGCAGTATTTT.

The CDR3 coding sequence is TGTGCCAGCTTGAGAATAGGCACCGGGGAGCTGTTTTTT. It encodes CASLRIGTGELFF. The V gene is TRBV6-5, the J gene TRBJ2-2; D is uncertain. Germline values: CDR1 MNHEY, CDR2 SVGAGI. The CDR3 has 13 residues. V was cut by 8 bases and J by 4 bases, with 11 bases left in between.

This rearrangement joins TRBV4-1 to TRBJ2-1; D is undetermined. Germline lookup yields CDR1 MGHRA and CDR2 YSYEKL. V gave up 0 bases and J gave up 8 bases, with 8 bases separating them. This CDR3 spans 13 amino acids. In nucleotides, the CDR3 is TGCGCCAGCAGCCAAGAGGCCAGTGATGAGCAGTTCTTC. Encoded protein: CASSQEASDEQFF.

V is TRBV6-5 and J is TRBJ1-2; the D is unclear. In germline, CDR1 is MNHEY, CDR2 SVGAGI. The V and J ends lost 4 bases and 4 bases respectively, with 10 bases between them. This CDR3 has 13 residues. CDR3 DNA sequence: TGTGCCAGCAGTTCGGACGCCCTCTATGGCTACACCTTC. Protein: CASSSDALYGYTF.

This chain links TRBV7-8 with TRBJ1-6, with D maybe TRBD1 (5 bases). From germline, CDR1 is SGHVS and CDR2 FQNEAQ. This CDR3 region has 17 residues. V lost 4 bases and J 4 bases, leaving 17 bases between the germline ends. The CDR3 nucleotides are TGTGCCAGCAGCTGGAAACCTGGGACGGATTATAATTCACCCCTCCACTTT. It encodes CASSWKPGTDYNSPLHF.

The rearrangement joins TRBV18 to TRBJ2-1, with 11 bases matching TRBD2. The CDR3 length is 16 residues. V trimming: 6 bases; J trimming: 4 bases; junction bases outside the gene matches: 8. In germline, CDR1 is KGHSH, CDR2 LQKENI. CDR3 region: CASSFSGTSGYNEQFF. The CDR3 nucleotides are TGTGCCAGCTCCTTCAGCGGGACTAGCGGTTACAATGAGCAGTTCTTC.